The T cell receptor beta chain described here comes from a study of response to subunit inactivated influenza vaccine. Study-wide results and limits: Authors suggested each seasonal influenza vaccination recruits few new T cells.

This clonotype was seen repeatedly, ten times or more. The antigen remains unidentified. TCRdb redid the calling of the RT-PCR reads with MiXCR, one entry per CDR3 protein. The table shows around 470,000 distinct CDR3 sequences, with less than 7.5% occurring only once. The CDR3 has 14 residues. Germline V gene sequence: CDR1 SGHTA, CDR2 FQGNSA. V gave up 3 bases and J gave up 1 base, with 7 bases separating them. The chain joins TRBV7-2 to TRBJ2-1; no definite D call. The specimen comprised PBMCs from blood, sampled around 25 months after vaccination. This TCR was sampled from a man aged 50-75 years who received an inactivated influenza vaccine. Here the CDR3 reads CASSFAQSYNEQFF. The DNA for the CDR3 is TGTGCCAGCAGCTTTGCACAGTCCTACAATGAGCAGTTCTTC.